A single sample is the source of the 30 T cell receptor beta chains below, sequenced in a study of blood T cell repertoires in COVID-19. The assay was immunoSEQ multiplex PCR, and TCRdb's table has in-frame clones only and misses some. The sample holds approximately 460,000 clones; roughly nine tenths are singletons and the top ten take approximately 0.9%. The material sequenced was peripheral blood. The receptors were gathered from a man in his late teens or twenties with COVID-19, enrolled during active disease.

The chain carries TRBV27 and TRBJ2-7, with a possible D match to TRBD1 (6 bases). V shed 5 bases and J shed 0 bases, with 17 bases lying between them. CDR3 length: 16 amino acids. CDR1 MNHEY and CDR2 SMNVEV come from the germline V gene (reference sequence). Written as DNA, the CDR3 is TGTGCCAGCAGTGCTTTCCGGGACACAGCCTCCTACGAGCAGTACTTC. Encoded protein: CASSAFRDTASYEQYF.

Of note for this clone: This sample also contains other DNA sequences that code for the same CDR3. V gene TRBV3-1 (or the pseudogene TRBV3-2) combines with J gene TRBJ1-1, with a possible D match to TRBD1 (5 bases). The V and J ends lost 3 bases and 4 bases respectively, with 9 bases between them. Per germline, CDR1 LGHDT and CDR2 YNNKEL (reference sequence). This CDR3 is built from 13 residues. The DNA for the CDR3 is TGTGCCAGCAGCCAGGGGAGGGGCACTGAAGCTTTCTTT. This encodes CASSQGRGTEAFF.

The rearrangement links TRBV11-2 to TRBJ2-3, with 9 bases fitting TRBD2. The V gene end was trimmed by 6 bases and the J gene end by 2 bases; junction bases not matched to a gene: 12. The CDR3 consists of 17 residues. Per germline, CDR1 SGHAT and CDR2 FQNNGV. The CDR3, as DNA: TGTGCCAGCAGTCTCCACTCTAGCGGGATTCACACAGATACGCAGTATTTT. Residues: CASSLHSSGIHTDTQYF.

The chain employs TRBV24-1 and TRBJ2-7, with 7 bases aligning to TRBD1. Trimming took 4 bases from V and 5 from J; bases not matched to a gene: 10. This CDR3 comprises 15 residues. Germline V gene data show CDR1 as KGHDR and CDR2 as SFDVKD. CDR3 bases: TGTGCCACCAGTGACCCAAAGACAGGGATACACGAGCAGTACTTC. Protein sequence: CATSDPKTGIHEQYF.

This clone was observed at least ten times. The chain links TRBV5-1 to TRBJ2-1, with D maybe TRBD1 (6 bases). Germline V gene lookup returns CDR1 SGHRS and CDR2 YFSETQ. There are 13 residues in the CDR3. With 3 bases removed from V and 4 bases from J, the gap between germline ends came to 8 bases. As DNA, the CDR3 is TGCGCCAGCAGCTCTGGGACATACAATGAGCAGTTCTTC. This sequence encodes CASSSGTYNEQFF.

This clone was seen more than once but under ten times. This chain uses TRBV19 with TRBJ2-1, with 9 bases fitting TRBD2. Losses at the gene ends were 5 bases for V and 9 bases for J; bases not matched to a gene: 8. CDR1 is LNHDA, CDR2 SQIVND, per germline (reference sequence). CDR3 length: 14 amino acids. The CDR3 coding sequence is TGTGCCAGTAGTCCTGAAAGCGGGAGGCCTGAGCAGTTCTTC. It specifies CASSPESGRPEQFF.

This clone occurred a few times. This chain links TRBV11-2 with TRBJ2-4; D is uncertain. The germline V gene has CDR1 SGHAT and CDR2 FQNNGV. CDR3 length: 14 amino acids. V shed 4 bases and J shed 0 bases, with 7 bases lying between them. The CDR3 nucleotides read TGTGCCAGCAGCTCTGGCAAAGCCAAAAACATTCAGTACTTC. Its protein product is CASSSGKAKNIQYF.

The chain links TRBV11-2 to TRBJ2-2; a weak D match, TRBD1 (5 bases). The CDR3 is 16 residues long. Germline-derived CDR1 and CDR2 are SGHAT and FQNNGV. Trimming stripped 1 base from V and 4 bases from J, with 13 bases between. CDR3 in amino acids: CASSLATGATTGELFF. The DNA for the CDR3 is TGTGCCAGCAGCTTAGCTACTGGGGCGACCACCGGGGAGCTGTTTTTT.

V and J are TRBV5-8 and TRBJ2-7; 8 nucleotides match TRBD1. The CDR3 is made up of 13 amino acids. The germline V gene has CDR1 SGHTS and CDR2 YDEGEE. Trimming removed 1 base from V and 11 bases from J; junction bases left unmatched: 8. CDR3 nucleotide sequence: TGTGCCAGCAGCTTGAGAGACAGGGGTAGGAAGTACTTC. Encoded protein: CASSLRDRGRKYF.

This chain connects TRBV11-3 to TRBJ2-1; no clear D gene. The germline V gene encodes CDR1 SGHNT and CDR2 YENEEA. V gave up 2 bases and J gave up 3 bases, with 14 bases separating them. There are 16 residues in the CDR3. The CDR3 DNA reads TGTGCCAGCAGCTTACCCGAGAAATATATCTACAATGAGCAGTTCTTC. This translates into CASSLPEKYIYNEQFF.

The genes are TRBV29-1 and TRBJ1-1; possible D gene TRBD1, 6 bases. V was trimmed by 7 bases and J by 3 bases, leaving 12 bases between them. This CDR3 is built from 12 residues. Germline values: CDR1 SQVTM, CDR2 ANQGSEA. DNA for the CDR3: TGCAGCGCGGGTCAGGGGCACACTGAAGCTTTCTTT. Translating it yields CSAGQGHTEAFF.

This chain joins TRBV13 and TRBJ2-1; a weak D match, TRBD1 (6 bases). The V end lost 6 bases, the J end lost 0 bases, and 12 bases lay between the germline ends. The CDR3 length is 15 residues. The germline gives CDR1 PRHDT, CDR2 FYEKMQ (reference sequence). The CDR3 sequence is CASSSGHLSYNEQFF. CDR3 DNA sequence: TGTGCCAGCAGTTCGGGACACCTCTCCTACAATGAGCAGTTCTTC.

This clone was counted once. The J gene is TRBJ2-4, the V gene TRBV5-4, with D tentatively TRBD1 (5 bases). This CDR3 region has 14 residues. CDR1 is SGHNT and CDR2 is YYREEE in the germline V gene (reference sequence). V shed 3 bases and J shed 1 base, with 8 bases lying between them. CDR3 nucleotide sequence: TGTGCCAGCAGCTCGGACAATGCCAAAAACATTCAGTACTTC. It translates to CASSSDNAKNIQYF.

The V and J genes are TRBV3-1 (or the pseudogene TRBV3-2) and TRBJ2-3; perhaps TRBD2 as D (5 bases). The length of the CDR3 is 15 residues. Germline loops: CDR1 LGHDT, CDR2 YNNKEL (reference sequence). The V end was cut by 1 base, the J end by 0 bases, with 8 bases between. The CDR3 DNA is TGTGCCAGCAGCCAAGTGGGAGACAGCACAGATACGCAGTATTTT. This codes for CASSQVGDSTDTQYF.

This chain connects TRBV29-1 to TRBJ2-7; unclear D gene. Germline lookup yields CDR1 SQVTM and CDR2 ANQGSEA. CDR3 size: 11 residues. CDR3: CAAIDRYEQYF. CDR3 DNA sequence: TGCGCGGCTATAGATAGATACGAGCAGTACTTC.

The chain uses TRBV6-5 and TRBJ2-7; TRBD1 agrees at 8 bases. V gave up 7 bases and J gave up 1 base; unmatched junction bases: 9. The CDR3 covers 15 residues. CDR1 MNHEY and CDR2 SVGAGI come from the germline V gene. CDR3 protein: CASTYYRGASYEQYF. As DNA, the CDR3 is TGTGCCAGCACCTATTACAGGGGGGCGTCCTACGAGCAGTACTTC.

This sequence joins TRBV10-1 and TRBJ2-5; 9 positions agree with TRBD2. The trim removed 6 bases at V and 1 base at J, leaving 9 bases unmatched. From germline, CDR1 is WNHNN and CDR2 SYGVQD (reference sequence). The CDR3 consists of 16 residues. The CDR3 reads CASRTSGGPAQETQYF. CDR3 nucleotide sequence: TGCGCCAGCAGAACCAGCGGGGGGCCTGCCCAAGAGACCCAGTACTTC.

In regard to this clone: Other DNA sequences in the sample encode the same CDR3. The rearrangement uses TRBV20-1 and TRBJ2-5; D not certain. This CDR3 has 10 residues. With 2 bases removed from V and 5 bases from J, the gap between germline ends came to 3 bases. Per the germline V gene, CDR1 is DFQATT and CDR2 is SNEGSKA (reference sequence). The CDR3, as DNA: TGCAGTGCTAGATCGGAGACCCAGTACTTC. Encoded protein: CSARSETQYF.

The rearrangement uses TRBV19 and TRBJ1-1; 7 nucleotides line up with TRBD1. The CDR3 runs to 14 residues. With V trimmed by 7 bases and J by 0 bases, 5 bases remained unmatched. CDR1 and CDR2 (germline): LNHDA, SQIVND (reference sequence). CDR3 sequence reads: CASTKGQLNTEAFF. The CDR3 nucleotides read TGTGCCAGTACCAAGGGACAGTTGAACACTGAAGCTTTCTTT.

Worth noting for this clone: Within the sample, other DNA sequences also encode this same CDR3. V usage is TRBV5-1 and J usage is TRBJ1-1; 10 nucleotides agree with TRBD1. Germline CDR1 and CDR2: SGHRS and YFSETQ. With V trimmed by 3 bases and J by 2 bases, 1 base remained unmatched. The CDR3 spans 14 residues. Here the CDR3 reads CASSSTGGNTEAFF. CDR3 DNA sequence: TGCGCCAGCAGCTCGACAGGGGGCAACACTGAAGCTTTCTTT.

This clone was observed a few times. The rearrangement uses TRBV5-4 and TRBJ2-4; tentative D call: TRBD1 (6 bases). CDR1 and CDR2 from the germline V gene are SGHNT and YYREEE (reference sequence). CDR3 size: 15 residues. V dropped 1 base and J dropped 4 bases, with 12 bases sitting between them. CDR3 amino acids: CASSLPGHLKNIQYF. CDR3 in DNA: TGTGCCAGCAGCTTGCCGGGACACCTTAAAAACATTCAGTACTTC.

This chain connects TRBV30 to TRBJ1-3; TRBD1 might be the D (5 bases). CDR1 and CDR2 from the germline V gene are GTSNPN and SVGIG (reference sequence). Deletions cut 5 bases from V and 0 bases from J, with 11 bases between. This CDR3 spans 14 amino acids. The CDR3 DNA sequence: TGTGCCTGGGCAGGGCCCCACTCTGGAAACACCATATATTTT. Residues: CAWAGPHSGNTIYF.

The chain couples TRBV19 to TRBJ2-7, with D maybe TRBD2 (5 bases). With 6 bases removed from V and 0 bases from J, the gap between germline ends came to 9 bases. Germline V gene sequence: CDR1 LNHDA, CDR2 SQIVND (reference sequence). The CDR3 has 13 residues. The CDR3 bases are TGTGCCAGTAGAACGGGAAGCTCCTACGAGCAGTACTTC. Residues: CASRTGSSYEQYF.

The rearrangement joins TRBV5-4 to TRBJ2-2, with 13 bases aligning to TRBD2. The junction had 2 bases not matched to a gene; V was cut back by 3 bases and J by 6 bases. Germline CDR1 reads SGHNT; CDR2 reads YYREEE (reference sequence). This CDR3 has 15 amino acids. The CDR3 sequence: CASSSGLAGAGELFF. The CDR3 DNA reads TGTGCCAGCAGCTCCGGACTAGCGGGGGCCGGGGAGCTGTTTTTT. The complete variable domain, with remaining parts taken from reference TRBV5-4 and TRBJ2-2, reads ETGVTQSPTHLIKTRGQQVTLRCSSQSGHNTVSWYQQALGQGPQFIFQYYREEENGRGNFPPRFSGLQFPNYSSELNVNALELDDSALYLCASSSGLAGAGELFFGEGSRLTVL.

This clone was detected only once. The conserved phenylalanine or tryptophan normally closing the CDR3 is absent here, so this likely arose from a read error. The DNA is left out, because the CDR3 cannot be placed on it with certainty; the CDR3 is given as TCRdb lists it. This chain uses TRBV30 with TRBJ2-3; the D call in the table, TRBD1, was not verified against the DNA. Germline V lookup: CDR1 GTSNPN, CDR2 SVGIG (reference sequence). The CDR3 has 16 amino acids, counting both end residues. CDR3 region: CAWSEVPGGPIRGSIH.

This clone is a singleton in its sample. In DNA form, the CDR3 reads TGTGCCAGCAGCTTAGTTCGGAGCAATGAGCAGTTCTTC. Its protein is CASSLVRSNEQFF. The chain carries TRBV7-2 and TRBJ2-1; D remains ambiguous. Trimming took off 1 base at V and 6 bases at J, with 7 bases between the two ends. From germline, CDR1 is SGHTA and CDR2 FQGNSA. This CDR3 has 13 residues.

This rearrangement joins TRBV7-9 to TRBJ2-1; 8 bases line up with TRBD1. The CDR3 consists of 14 residues. The V segment lost 2 bases and the J segment 4 bases; nucleotides outside the gene matches: 1. Germline loops: CDR1 SEHNR, CDR2 FQNEAQ (reference sequence). The CDR3 reads CASSLQGAYNEQFF. The CDR3 coding sequence is TGTGCCAGCAGCTTACAGGGGGCGTACAATGAGCAGTTCTTC.

The chain employs TRBV4-2 and TRBJ2-2; D might be TRBD1 (6 bases). Trimming removed 1 base from V and 4 bases from J, with 13 bases in between. Germline V gene lookup returns CDR1 LGHNA and CDR2 YNFKEQ. CDR3 length equals 16 residues. This CDR3 reads CASSQGGGSFTGELFF. CDR3 in DNA: TGTGCCAGCAGCCAAGGAGGGGGATCATTCACCGGGGAGCTGTTTTTT.

V usage is TRBV6-5 and J usage is TRBJ1-2, with 7 positions matching TRBD1. Looked up from germline, CDR1 is MNHEY and CDR2 is SVGAGI. The CDR3 runs 12 residues. V trimming: 8 bases; J trimming: 8 bases; junction bases outside the gene matches: 8. CDR3 in DNA: TGTGCCAGCTCTGAACAGGGGAGAGGCTACACCTTC. Translated, it gives CASSEQGRGYTF.

J is TRBJ1-2 and V is TRBV2; 8 bases fit TRBD1. Germline V CDR1 and CDR2: SNHLY, FYNNEI. After removal of 7 bases from V and 2 bases from J, the junction contained 12 bases not matched to a gene. The CDR3 totals 16 residues. The CDR3 DNA sequence: TGTGCCAGCACCCAAACTCCGGACAGGGCGAACTATGGCTACACCTTC. It translates to CASTQTPDRANYGYTF.